Below, 32 T cell receptor beta chains from the same sample are listed, as sequenced in a study of graft-versus-host responses after intestinal transplantation. Assay: immunoSEQ multiplex PCR; the TCRdb copy retains only in-frame clones and omits some. In the table there are roughly 5,000 clones, around 70% of which are singletons. The sample in question was PBMCs, obtained just under 330 days after intestinal transplant. These receptors all stem from a human patient who received an intestinal transplant, so some T cells may come from the graft donor.

The chain couples TRBV19 to TRBJ2-7; D possibly corresponds to TRBD2 (6 bases). The V end was cut by 6 bases, the J end by 3 bases, with 6 bases between. Germline lookup yields CDR1 LNHDA and CDR2 SQIVND (reference sequence). The CDR3 runs to 11 residues. Written as DNA, the CDR3 is TGTGCCAGTAGCGGGAGCTACGAGCAGTACTTC. Its translation is CASSGSYEQYF.

The chain couples TRBV18 to TRBJ2-5; 8 nucleotides agree with TRBD2. V lost 3 bases and J lost 5; bases outside the gene matches: 14. The length of the CDR3 is 17 residues. The V gene's germline CDR1 is KGHSH and CDR2 LQKENI. CDR3 residues: CASSPAISGGSKETQYF. CDR3 nucleotide sequence: TGTGCCAGCTCACCGGCCATAAGCGGGGGTTCGAAGGAGACCCAGTACTTC.

This clone was detected once. This chain joins TRBV19 and TRBJ1-2; D might be TRBD1 (6 bases). CDR3 length: 14 residues. The germline gives CDR1 LNHDA, CDR2 SQIVND (reference sequence). V lost 5 bases and J lost 4, with 14 bases in between. The DNA of the CDR3 is TGTGCCAGTAGTTTCAGTGGGGGGCTCTATGGCTACACCTTC. Amino acids: CASSFSGGLYGYTF.

The chain employs TRBV29-1 and TRBJ2-3; TRBD2 matches at 8 bases. The CDR3 sequence is 15 residues long. With V trimmed by 7 bases and J by 2 bases, 11 bases remained unmatched. Germline CDR1 reads SQVTM; CDR2 reads ANQGSEA. The CDR3 nucleotides are TGCAGCGCGGGGCGGGCGGGGGGCCCCACAGATACGCAGTATTTT. It yields the protein CSAGRAGGPTDTQYF.

This chain links TRBV4-3 with TRBJ2-4; D gene unclear. The CDR3 sequence is 13 residues long. Germline V gene data show CDR1 as LGHNA and CDR2 as YSLEER. Deletions cut 2 bases from V and 4 bases from J, with 6 bases between. The CDR3 is CASSQTSKNIQYF. CDR3 nucleotide sequence: TGCGCCAGCAGCCAAACCAGTAAAAACATTCAGTACTTC.

The chain recombines TRBV6-5 with TRBJ1-1, with 7 bases identical to TRBD1. The CDR3 consists of 14 residues. Germline V gives CDR1 MNHEY, CDR2 SVGAGI. V was clipped by 1 base and J by 6 bases; unmatched bases: 5. In DNA form, the CDR3 reads TGTGCCAGCAGTTACTTTGGACAGGACGCTGAAGCTTTCTTT. As protein: CASSYFGQDAEAFF.

The chain recombines TRBV4-3 with TRBJ2-3; 10 bases fit TRBD2. There are 17 residues in the CDR3. V was clipped by 2 bases and J by 5 bases; unmatched bases: 10. In germline, CDR1 is LGHNA, CDR2 YSLEER. The CDR3 DNA reads as TGCGCCAGCAGCCAATCTAGTCTAGCGGGGGAGGTAGATACGCAGTATTTT. Its translation is CASSQSSLAGEVDTQYF.

The chain recombines TRBV11-3 with TRBJ1-3; 9 bases align to TRBD1. The germline gives CDR1 SGHNT, CDR2 YENEEA. V gave up 5 bases and J gave up 3 bases; unmatched junction bases: 5. This CDR3 has 15 amino acids. CDR3 region: CASSPRDRVGNTIYF. The CDR3 coding sequence is TGTGCCAGCAGCCCCCGGGACAGGGTTGGAAACACCATATATTTT.

V is TRBV19 and J is TRBJ2-3; a possible D gene is TRBD1 (5 bases). The CDR3 runs 16 residues. The V end was cut by 5 bases, the J end by 2 bases, with 17 bases between. Germline lookup yields CDR1 LNHDA and CDR2 SQIVND (reference sequence). The CDR3 loop reads CASSRWGGSLTDTQYF. The DNA for the CDR3 is TGTGCCAGTAGTCGGTGGGGCGGCTCCCTCACAGATACGCAGTATTTT.

The chain carries TRBV19 and TRBJ1-1; D call uncertain. Deletions cut 3 bases from V and 5 bases from J, with 4 bases between. CDR1 is LNHDA, CDR2 SQIVND, per germline (reference sequence). The CDR3 extends over 11 amino acids. CDR3 in amino acids: CASSMETEAFF. In nucleotides, the CDR3 is TGTGCCAGTAGTATGGAGACTGAAGCTTTCTTT.

The chain recombines TRBV2 with TRBJ2-1; TRBD2 agrees at 9 bases. Trimming removed 0 bases from V and 13 bases from J; junction bases left unmatched: 10. CDR3 length: 15 amino acids. CDR1 and CDR2 from the germline V gene are SNHLY and FYNNEI. CDR3 coding DNA: TGTGCCAGCAGTGAAGCTTTGGGCGGGGGGGCGTTTCAGTTCTTC. Translating gives CASSEALGGGAFQFF.

This clone has just a few counts. The V call is TRBV28, the J call TRBJ1-1; D is ambiguous. CDR3 size: 14 residues. Germline lookup yields CDR1 MDHEN and CDR2 SYDVKM. V was pared by 2 bases and J by 7 bases, with 14 bases between. CDR3 region: CASSLRPVRNEAFF. CDR3 sequence (DNA): TGTGCCAGCAGTTTACGTCCCGTCCGCAATGAAGCTTTCTTT. Full variable domain (remainder filled in from reference TRBV28 and TRBJ1-1): DVKVTQSSRYLVKRTGEKVFLECVQDMDHENMFWYRQDPGLGLRLIYFSYDVKMKEKGDIPEGYSVSREKKERFSLILESASTNQTSMYLCASSLRPVRNEAFFGQGTRLTVV.

The CDR3 reads CASSFRDSYGYTF. DNA of the CDR3: TGTGCCAGTAGCTTCCGGGACTCCTATGGCTACACCTTC. V is TRBV19 and J is TRBJ1-2; possible D gene TRBD1, 5 bases. Trimming stripped 6 bases from V and 4 bases from J, with 12 bases between. Germline V CDR1 and CDR2: LNHDA, SQIVND (reference sequence). The CDR3 consists of 13 residues.

The gene calls are TRBV5-1 and TRBJ2-7; D call uncertain. This CDR3 has 12 amino acids. Deletions cut 0 bases from V and 5 bases from J, with 6 bases between. Germline CDR1 SGHRS, CDR2 YFSETQ. In DNA form, the CDR3 reads TGCGCCAGCAGCTTGGTAGCCGACGAGCAGTACTTC. Translation gives CASSLVADEQYF.

The chain joins TRBV4-3 to TRBJ1-4; no firm D call. The germline CDR1 and CDR2 sequences are LGHNA and YSLEER. V lost 0 bases, J lost 6 bases, and 11 bases lay in between. The CDR3 runs 15 residues. The DNA for the CDR3 is TGCGCCAGCAGCCAAGAAACGGATTTCCATGAAAAACTGTTTTTT. This codes for CASSQETDFHEKLFF.

The chain links TRBV6-5 to TRBJ2-3; D unresolved. Germline loops: CDR1 MNHEY, CDR2 SVGAGI. The ends were cut back, 2 bases at V and 6 bases at J, with 15 bases in the middle. CDR3 size: 15 residues. The CDR3 loop reads CASSYRVENYDTQYF. In nucleotides, the CDR3 is TGTGCCAGCAGTTACAGGGTGGAAAACTACGATACGCAGTATTTT.

With regard to this clone: An end of the junction does not agree with germline; a read error may underlie this. This chain links TRBV5-1 with TRBJ2-7; no firm D call. CDR3 length: 14 residues. CDR1 and CDR2 (germline): SGHRS, YFSETQ. This CDR3 is CAGSPDLSSYEQYF. CDR3 nucleotide sequence: TGCGCCGGCAGCCCTGACCTGTCAAGCTACGAGCAGTACTTC.

This clone showed up just a few times. This CDR3 reads CASSRGSNQPQHF. DNA for the CDR3: TGTGCCAGCAGCAGGGGTAGCAATCAGCCCCAGCATTTT. The chain combines TRBV21-1 with TRBJ1-5. TRBV21-1 is termed a pseudogene. The CDR3 is made up of 13 amino acids.

The CDR3 coding sequence is TGTGCCAGCAGCTTATATTTCGGACAGGGTAGGAATGAGCAGTTCTTC. Its translation: CASSLYFGQGRNEQFF. The chain joins TRBV7-2 to TRBJ2-1; 8 bases are a match to TRBD1. The J segment lost 7 bases and the V segment lost 2 bases, leaving 10 bases of the junction unmatched. This CDR3 contains 16 residues. Germline V gene lookup returns CDR1 SGHTA and CDR2 FQGNSA.

The chain couples TRBV6-5 to TRBJ2-3; 7 nucleotides align to TRBD1. The J segment lost 6 bases and the V segment lost 0 bases, leaving 6 bases of the junction unmatched. CDR3 length: 15 residues. Germline loops: CDR1 MNHEY, CDR2 SVGAGI. CDR3 DNA: TGTGCCAGCAGTTACTCGATACAGGACAGGGATACGCAGTATTTT. This codes for CASSYSIQDRDTQYF.

The rearrangement uses TRBV7-2 and TRBJ2-7; 7 positions agree with TRBD1. This CDR3 is built from 12 residues. The ends lost 5 bases at V and 5 bases at J; junction bases unmatched: 3. Germline lookup yields CDR1 SGHTA and CDR2 FQGNSA. In nucleotides, the CDR3 is TGTGCCAGCAGCCTGGGACAGAACGAGCAGTACTTC. Translated, it gives CASSLGQNEQYF.

The CDR3 reads CAASTRPYGYTF. The CDR3 nucleotides are TGTGCCGCCTCGACGAGACCCTATGGCTACACCTTC. V gene TRBV6-1 combines with J gene TRBJ1-2; D unclear. Germline CDR1 MNHNS, CDR2 SASEGT. V was clipped by 11 bases and J by 4 bases, with 14 bases between them. The CDR3 contains 12 residues.

The V and J genes are TRBV7-8 and TRBJ1-5; TRBD1 is a possible D gene (6 bases). Trimming stripped 1 base from V and 1 base from J, with 17 bases between. The V gene's germline CDR1 is SGHVS and CDR2 FQNEAQ. This CDR3 has 18 amino acids. CDR3 DNA: TGTGCCAGCAGCTTAGTCCCCAGGGGCGGGGGGAGCAATCAGCCCCAGCATTTT. Translating gives CASSLVPRGGGSNQPQHF.

The chain links TRBV7-2 to TRBJ2-7; TRBD1 matches 8 bases. Germline CDR1 and CDR2: SGHTA and FQGNSA. The trim removed 3 bases at V and 4 bases at J, leaving 5 bases unmatched. The CDR3 totals 14 residues. The CDR3 region is CASSLSGQVYEQYF. As DNA, the CDR3 is TGTGCCAGCAGCTTGTCGGGACAGGTTTACGAGCAGTACTTC.

This clone was counted only a few times. The rearrangement joins TRBV7-9 to TRBJ2-7; D perhaps matches TRBD1 (5 bases). The CDR3 runs 14 residues. Per germline, CDR1 SEHNR and CDR2 FQNEAQ (reference sequence). V shed 2 bases and J shed 3 bases, with 11 bases lying between them. CDR3: CASSLRGADYEQYF. CDR3 bases: TGTGCCAGCAGCTTAAGGGGCGCAGACTACGAGCAGTACTTC.

The chain employs TRBV9 and TRBJ2-5; the match to TRBD2 covers 12 bases. With 4 bases clipped from V and 2 bases from J, the junction kept 9 bases outside the gene matches. The CDR3 loop spans 17 amino acids. Germline loops: CDR1 SGDLS, CDR2 YYNGEE. Here the CDR3 reads CASSPTSGSPIQETQYF. CDR3 nucleotide sequence: TGTGCCAGCAGCCCGACTAGCGGGAGCCCCATTCAAGAGACCCAGTACTTC.

This clone was observed a few times. CDR3 sequence reads: CASSVKTGGNEKLFF. CDR3 DNA sequence: TGTGCCAGCAGCGTTAAGACGGGGGGAAATGAAAAACTGTTTTTT. The chain employs TRBV6-1 and TRBJ1-4; possible D gene TRBD1, 5 bases. Between the trimmed V and J ends, which lost 6 bases and 5 bases, there was a span of 16 bases. CDR1 MNHNS and CDR2 SASEGT come from the germline V gene. The CDR3 has 15 amino acids.

This clone was recorded once. The V gene is TRBV4-3, the J gene TRBJ2-3; TRBD2 matches 9 bases. The CDR3 is 16 amino acids. With 0 bases clipped from V and 2 bases from J, the junction kept 3 bases outside the gene matches. Germline-derived CDR1 and CDR2 are LGHNA and YSLEER. The CDR3 here is CASSQDSGGPTDTQYF. The CDR3, as DNA: TGCGCCAGCAGCCAAGATAGCGGGGGCCCCACAGATACGCAGTATTTT.

The sample holds a few counts of this clone. V gene TRBV5-1 combines with J gene TRBJ2-7; TRBD2 matches at 13 bases. V gave up 4 bases and J gave up 2 bases; unmatched junction bases: 6. The CDR3 has 16 residues. CDR1 is SGHRS and CDR2 is YFSETQ in the germline V gene. The CDR3 region has the DNA TGCGCCAGCAGCCGGACTAGCGGGGGCTCCGCCTACGAGCAGTACTTC. Protein product: CASSRTSGGSAYEQYF. Filled out from reference TRBV5-1 and TRBJ2-7, the complete variable domain reads KAGVTQTPRYLIKTRGQQVTLSCSPISGHRSVSWYQQTPGQGLQFLFEYFSETQRNKGNFPGRFSGRQFSNSRSEMNVSTLELGDSALYLCASSRTSGGSAYEQYFGPGTRLTVT.

This clone has only a few counts. The chain uses TRBV18 and TRBJ2-3; unclear D gene. Germline V gene lookup returns CDR1 KGHSH and CDR2 LQKENI. The CDR3 sequence is 13 residues long. CDR3 region: CAGSPPDPDTQYF. Here the CDR3 DNA reads TGTGCTGGCTCACCACCTGATCCAGATACGCAGTATTTT.

The chain links TRBV4-3 to TRBJ2-7; D assignment may be TRBD1 or TRBD2 (5 bases each). The CDR3 spans 14 residues. Deletions cut 4 bases from V and 3 bases from J, with 13 bases between. Germline assignment: CDR1 LGHNA and CDR2 YSLEER. This chain's CDR3 is CASSPGRMGYEQYF. CDR3 bases: TGCGCCAGCAGCCCGGGACGGATGGGCTACGAGCAGTACTTC.

The chain combines TRBV10-3 with TRBJ1-6, with D perhaps matching TRBD1 (6 bases). Germline CDR1 reads ENHRY; CDR2 reads SYGVKD. V lost 7 bases and J 9 bases, leaving 13 bases between the germline ends. The CDR3 runs to 13 residues. CDR3: CAITPGQTSPLHF. DNA for the CDR3: TGTGCCATCACCCCCGGACAGACTTCACCCCTCCACTTT.